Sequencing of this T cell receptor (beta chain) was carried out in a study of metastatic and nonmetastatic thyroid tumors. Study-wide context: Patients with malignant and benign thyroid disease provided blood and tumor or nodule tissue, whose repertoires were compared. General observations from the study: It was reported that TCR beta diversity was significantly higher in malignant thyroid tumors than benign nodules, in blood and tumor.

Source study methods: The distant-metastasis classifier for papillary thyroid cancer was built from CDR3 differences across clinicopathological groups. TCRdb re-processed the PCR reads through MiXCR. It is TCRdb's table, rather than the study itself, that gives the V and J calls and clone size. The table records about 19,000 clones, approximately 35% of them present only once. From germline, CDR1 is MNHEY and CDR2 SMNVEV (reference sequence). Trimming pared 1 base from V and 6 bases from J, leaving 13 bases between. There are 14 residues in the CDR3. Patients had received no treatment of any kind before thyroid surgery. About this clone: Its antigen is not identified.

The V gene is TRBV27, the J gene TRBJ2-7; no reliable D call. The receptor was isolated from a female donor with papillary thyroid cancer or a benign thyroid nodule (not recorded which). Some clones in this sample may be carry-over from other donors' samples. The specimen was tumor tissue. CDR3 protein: CASSLLDRLGEQYF. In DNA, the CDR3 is TGTGCCAGCAGTTTATTGGATCGGTTGGGCGAGCAGTACTTC.